This T cell receptor (beta chain) was recovered during a study of OX40 agonist ivuxolimab in advanced cancers. Overall study results and limits: Low normalized T-cell clonal expansion was also seen in some nonresponders. More expanded clones were seen, on average, in CD8+ T cells than in CD4+.

Regarding this clone: Its specificity is not known.

No patient had autoimmune disease or received systemic immunosuppression. Trimming pared 6 bases from V and 4 bases from J, leaving 21 bases between. Germline CDR1 reads MDHEN; CDR2 reads SYDVKM. This CDR3 has 17 residues. TCRdb's table, derived via immunoSEQ multiplex PCR, lists solely in-frame clones and lacks some. In the table there are about 35,000 clones, around 83% of which are singletons. V is TRBV28 and J is TRBJ1-4; D possibly corresponds to TRBD1 (6 bases). This clonotype was obtained from an adult with an advanced solid tumor such as melanoma, head and neck, liver or kidney cancer. Specimen: CD4+ or CD8+ T cells sorted from blood, collected in a trial of the OX40 agonist ivuxolimab. The CDR3 here is CASSGDLQGLNNEKLFF. CDR3 coding DNA: TGTGCCAGCAGCGGAGACTTACAGGGTCTTAATAATGAAAAACTGTTTTTT.